This T cell receptor beta chain was identified during a study of cytotoxic CD8 clonotypes in ibrutinib-treated CLL. The table came from immunoSEQ multiplex PCR; TCRdb's copy has only in-frame clones and leaves some out. The sample includes some 100,000 clones, roughly 60% of them seen just once. Deletions cut 5 bases from V and 6 bases from J, with 14 bases between. CDR3 length: 14 amino acids. Germline CDR1 SGHTA, CDR2 FQGTGA. The receptor's source is a human donor with chronic lymphocytic leukemia. V is TRBV7-3 and J is TRBJ2-4; D possibly uses TRBD1 or TRBD2 (5 bases each). This sample comprised PBMCs, obtained after 24 months of ibrutinib treatment. For the CDR3, the DNA is TGTGCCAGCAGCAGGATGGGGGAGACAAACATTCAGTACTTC. As protein: CASSRMGETNIQYF. The full variable domain, rest sourced from reference TRBV7-3 and TRBJ2-4, is GAGVSQTPSNKVTEKGKYVELRCDPISGHTALYWYRQSLGQGPEFLIYFQGTGAADDSGLPNDRFFAVRPEGSVSTLKIQRTERGDSAVYLCASSRMGETNIQYFGAGTRLSVL.